The entry that follows covers one T cell receptor (beta chain) sequence. Its antigen is unknown. Base quality data are lacking; no much larger clone is found one base away. These data are taken from a study of T cells after yellow fever vaccination (dated by TCRdb to between 2018 and 2020). Regarding the research as a whole: The SMART-Seq v4 Ultra Low Input RNA kit was used to prepare libraries from fractions with low cell numbers. Blood was collected at multiple timepoints before and after primary and secondary immunization, and bulk PBMC replicates and cell subsets were isolated. Two healthy male donors made up the cohort, one aged 18 to 29 years and the other aged 30 to 40 years. Bulk TCR alpha and beta repertoires were sequenced longitudinally to track T-cell clones before and after primary and booster YFV17D yellow fever vaccination.

The sample's treatment or condition label is to be understood as: live attenuated yellow fever vaccine strain. At each blood-draw timepoint, two biological replicates of bulk PBMCs were obtained. PBMCs were isolated from peripheral blood using a standard Ficoll-Paque protocol. RNA was extracted with TriZol from bulk PBMCs, CD4 and CD8 fractions, and dextramer-positive and dextramer-negative fractions. Based on the germline V gene (reference sequence), the CDR1 and CDR2 sequences are SEHNR and FQNEAQ. Including the terminal cysteine and phenylalanine, the CDR3 comprises 15 residues. The only DNA kept is the CDR3, 45 bases in frame from the first base. V is clipped by 6 bases and J by 0 bases, and the sequence between their germline boundaries is 15 bases long. Study-wide conclusions, independent of this receptor: A small fraction of clonotypes showed up in both the CD4 and CD8 compartments, probably as a result of convergent recombination. The study included only a couple of donors, which limits how far the findings can be generalized. Computational filtering was required because FACS-sorted repertoires could contain abundant contaminating clonotypes from the bulk population. Most clones expanded after primary vaccination (96% of CD4 and over 80% of CD8) were re-detected after the booster, suggesting that broad memory maintenance occurred. The secondary T-cell response was weaker than the primary response but faster, peaking on day 5 instead of day 15.

TCR cDNA was synthesized by 5'RACE template switching, through which a universal primer site and unique molecular identifiers were introduced. Priming for cDNA synthesis came from both the TCR alpha and TCR beta constant segments. Library amplification involved two PCR steps, and the second step added sample barcodes and sequencing adapters. Libraries were sequenced on Illumina HiSeq 2500 (2x100 bp) or NovaSeq (2x150 bp). The original pipeline was this. Reads were demultiplexed and collapsed into UMI consensus sequences with MIGEC, and V(D)J alignment was performed with MiXCR. Vaccine-responding clonotypes were defined with edgeR using replicate PBMC samples, requiring FDR below 0.01 and a log2 fold change above 5 up to day 15. CD4 or CD8 identity was assigned to each bulk clonotype according to whether the clonotype was present at higher abundance in the sequenced CD4 repertoire or the sequenced CD8 repertoire. TCRdb handled the public reads itself, with Q25 trimming in fastp and clone calling in MiXCR, and kept productive beta chains. Each CDR3 protein appears once, grouped with its most common genes and DNA. These V and J calls are TCRdb output, not the study's own analysis. The sample table holds 600,000 to 750,000 distinct CDR3 sequences, of which around an eighth were seen once. The ten largest clonotypes hold 15% of the sample.

The sample here was PBMCs, taken on the day of the yellow fever booster vaccination. The sequence came from a man aged 30 to 45 who received the YFV17D yellow fever vaccine. The receptor chain draws on TRBV7-9 and TRBJ2-7, with a weak D call of TRBD2 (6 bases match). The nucleotides are TGTGCCAGCAGTTCGCGGGGAGGCGACTCCTACGAGCAGTACTTC. This is translated as CASSSRGGDSYEQYF.